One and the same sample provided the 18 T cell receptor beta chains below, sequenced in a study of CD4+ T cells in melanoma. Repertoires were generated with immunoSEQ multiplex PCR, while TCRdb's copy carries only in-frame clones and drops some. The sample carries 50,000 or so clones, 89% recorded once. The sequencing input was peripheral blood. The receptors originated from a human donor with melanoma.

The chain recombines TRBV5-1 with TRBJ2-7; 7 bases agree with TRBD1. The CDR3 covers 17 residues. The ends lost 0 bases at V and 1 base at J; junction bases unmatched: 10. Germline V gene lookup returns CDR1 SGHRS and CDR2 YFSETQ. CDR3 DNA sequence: TGCGCCAGCAGCTTGGGACTTGACAGGGCGTCATCCTACGAGCAGTACTTC. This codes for CASSLGLDRASSYEQYF.

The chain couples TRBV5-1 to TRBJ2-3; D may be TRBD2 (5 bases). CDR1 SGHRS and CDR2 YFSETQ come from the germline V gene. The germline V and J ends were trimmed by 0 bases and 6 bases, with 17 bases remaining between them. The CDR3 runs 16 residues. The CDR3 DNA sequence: TGCGCCAGCAGCTTGGAAAGTCCTGGGCGCGGGGATACGCAGTATTTT. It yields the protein CASSLESPGRGDTQYF.

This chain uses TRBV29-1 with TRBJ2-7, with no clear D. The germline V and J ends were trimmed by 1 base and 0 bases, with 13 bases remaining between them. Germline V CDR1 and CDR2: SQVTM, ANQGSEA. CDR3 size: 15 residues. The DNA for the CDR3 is TGCAGCGTTGAAGGGTCACAACCCATCTCCTACGAGCAGTACTTC. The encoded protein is CSVEGSQPISYEQYF.

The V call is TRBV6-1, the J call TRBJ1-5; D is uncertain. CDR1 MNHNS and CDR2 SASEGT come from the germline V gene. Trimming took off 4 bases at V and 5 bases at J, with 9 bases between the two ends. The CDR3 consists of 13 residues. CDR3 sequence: CASSGKEDQPQHF. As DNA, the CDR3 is TGTGCCAGCAGTGGAAAGGAGGATCAGCCCCAGCATTTT.

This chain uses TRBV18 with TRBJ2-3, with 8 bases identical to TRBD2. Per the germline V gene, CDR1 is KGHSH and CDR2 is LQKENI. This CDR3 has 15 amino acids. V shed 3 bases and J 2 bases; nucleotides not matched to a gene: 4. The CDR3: CASSPGGGDTDTQYF. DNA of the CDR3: TGTGCCAGCTCACCCGGGGGGGGAGACACAGATACGCAGTATTTT.

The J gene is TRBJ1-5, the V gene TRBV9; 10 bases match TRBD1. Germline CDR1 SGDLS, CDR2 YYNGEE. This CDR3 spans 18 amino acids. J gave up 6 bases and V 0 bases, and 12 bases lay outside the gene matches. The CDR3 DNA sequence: TGTGCCAGCAGCGTAGGGGCTGGAGGACAGGGGGTGCTTCAGCCCCAGCATTTT. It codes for CASSVGAGGQGVLQPQHF.

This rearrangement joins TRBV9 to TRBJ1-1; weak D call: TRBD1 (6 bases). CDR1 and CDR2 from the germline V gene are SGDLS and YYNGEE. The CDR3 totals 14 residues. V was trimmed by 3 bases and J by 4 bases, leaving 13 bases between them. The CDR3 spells CASSAQTGSTEAFF. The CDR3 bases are TGTGCCAGCAGCGCGCAAACAGGGAGCACTGAAGCTTTCTTT.

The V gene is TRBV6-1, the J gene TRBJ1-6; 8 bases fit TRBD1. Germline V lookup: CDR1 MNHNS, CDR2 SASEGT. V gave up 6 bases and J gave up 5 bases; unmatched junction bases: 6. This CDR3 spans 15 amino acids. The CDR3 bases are TGTGCCAGCAGAAAAGGACAGGGACATAATTCACCCCTCCACTTT. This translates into CASRKGQGHNSPLHF.

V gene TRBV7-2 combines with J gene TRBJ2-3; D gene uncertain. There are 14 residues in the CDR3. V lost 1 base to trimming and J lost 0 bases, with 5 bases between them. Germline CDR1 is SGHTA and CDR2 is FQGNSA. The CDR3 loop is CASSLDPSTDTQYF. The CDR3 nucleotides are TGTGCCAGCAGCTTAGACCCTAGCACAGATACGCAGTATTTT.

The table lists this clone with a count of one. CDR3 sequence (DNA): TGTGCCAGCAGCTTAGCGGGGGGCTATGAGACCCAGTACTTC. Translating gives CASSLAGGYETQYF. The gene calls are TRBV11-2 and TRBJ2-5; tentative D call: TRBD2 (7 bases). CDR1 is SGHAT, CDR2 FQNNGV, per germline. V shed 1 base and J shed 5 bases, with 11 bases lying between them. The CDR3 is 14 residues long.

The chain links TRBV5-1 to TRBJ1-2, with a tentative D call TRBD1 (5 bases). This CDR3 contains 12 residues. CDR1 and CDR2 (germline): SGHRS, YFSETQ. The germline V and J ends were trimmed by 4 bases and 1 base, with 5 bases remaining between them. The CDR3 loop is CASSRGNYGYTF. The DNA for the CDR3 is TGCGCCAGCAGCAGGGGTAACTATGGCTACACCTTC.

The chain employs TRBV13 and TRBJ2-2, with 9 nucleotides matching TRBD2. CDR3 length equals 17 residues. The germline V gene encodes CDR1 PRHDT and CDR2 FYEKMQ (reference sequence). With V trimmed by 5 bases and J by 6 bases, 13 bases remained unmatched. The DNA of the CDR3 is TGTGCCAGCAGCCTCACTCCGGGACTAGCATCACCCGGGGAGCTGTTTTTT. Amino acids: CASSLTPGLASPGELFF.

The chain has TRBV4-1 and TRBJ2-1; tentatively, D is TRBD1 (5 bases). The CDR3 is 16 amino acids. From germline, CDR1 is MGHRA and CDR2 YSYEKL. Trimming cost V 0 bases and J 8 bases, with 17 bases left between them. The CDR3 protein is CASSQDRSSGHYEQFF. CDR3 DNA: TGCGCCAGCAGCCAAGATCGGAGCTCTGGACACTATGAGCAGTTCTTC.

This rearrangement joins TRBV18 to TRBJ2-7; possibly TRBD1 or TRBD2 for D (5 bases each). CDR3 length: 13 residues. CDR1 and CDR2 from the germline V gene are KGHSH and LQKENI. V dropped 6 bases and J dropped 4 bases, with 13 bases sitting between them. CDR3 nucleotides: TGTGCCAGCTCCTTGGGGGTGGCATACGAGCAGTACTTC. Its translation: CASSLGVAYEQYF.

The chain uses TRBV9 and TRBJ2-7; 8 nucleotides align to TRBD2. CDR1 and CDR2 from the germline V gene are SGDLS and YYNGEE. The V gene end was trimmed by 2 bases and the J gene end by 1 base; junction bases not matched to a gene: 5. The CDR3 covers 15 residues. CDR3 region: CASSVGGAASYEQYF. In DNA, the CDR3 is TGTGCCAGCAGCGTCGGGGGGGCCGCTTCCTACGAGCAGTACTTC.

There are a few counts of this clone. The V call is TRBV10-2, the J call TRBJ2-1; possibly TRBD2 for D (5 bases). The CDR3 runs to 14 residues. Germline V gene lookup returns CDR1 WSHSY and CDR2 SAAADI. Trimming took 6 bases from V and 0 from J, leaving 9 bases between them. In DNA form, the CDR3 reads TGCGCCAGCAGCATAAGCGGCTCCTACAATGAGCAGTTCTTC. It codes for CASSISGSYNEQFF.

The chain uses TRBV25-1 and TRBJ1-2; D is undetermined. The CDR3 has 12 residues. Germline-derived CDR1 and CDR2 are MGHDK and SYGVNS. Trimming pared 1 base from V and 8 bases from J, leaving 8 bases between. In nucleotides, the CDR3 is TGTGCCAGCAGTGAATGGGTGTGGGGCTACACCTTC. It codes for CASSEWVWGYTF.

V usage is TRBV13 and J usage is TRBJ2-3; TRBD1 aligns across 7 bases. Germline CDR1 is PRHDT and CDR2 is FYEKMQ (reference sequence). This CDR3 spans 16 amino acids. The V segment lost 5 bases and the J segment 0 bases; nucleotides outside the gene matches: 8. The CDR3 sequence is CASSATGSSSTDTQYF. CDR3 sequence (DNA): TGTGCCAGCAGCGCGACAGGGAGCTCTAGCACAGATACGCAGTATTTT.